The 16 T cell receptor beta chains in this list originate from one sample, sequenced in a study of OX40 agonist ivuxolimab in advanced cancers. The method was immunoSEQ multiplex PCR; TCRdb's version includes in-frame clones alone and lacks a portion of them. The sample carries some 45,000 clones, around nine tenths recorded once. Sequenced here: CD4+ or CD8+ T cells sorted from blood, sampled in a trial of the OX40 agonist ivuxolimab. The receptors were gathered from an adult with an advanced solid tumor such as melanoma, head and neck, liver or kidney cancer.

This clone was detected only a few times. The chain is built from TRBV4-2 and TRBJ1-1, with no clear D. CDR3 size: 14 residues. Germline CDR1 and CDR2: LGHNA and YNFKEQ. V lost 0 bases and J lost 1, with 6 bases in between. The CDR3 sequence: CASSQDQRNTEAFF. The CDR3 DNA reads as TGTGCCAGCAGCCAAGATCAGAGGAACACTGAAGCTTTCTTT.

This rearrangement joins TRBV6-6 to TRBJ2-1, with TRBD1 identical over 7 bases. The V gene end was trimmed by 2 bases and the J gene end by 9 bases; junction bases not matched to a gene: 4. The CDR3 totals 13 residues. CDR1 MNHNY and CDR2 SVGAGI come from the germline V gene (reference sequence). The CDR3 region is CASSYGQAGEQFF. CDR3 nucleotide sequence: TGTGCCAGCAGTTACGGACAGGCTGGTGAGCAGTTCTTC.

The V gene is TRBV7-9, the J gene TRBJ2-1; 11 bases are a match to TRBD2. The CDR3 length is 17 residues. Per the germline V gene, CDR1 is SEHNR and CDR2 is FQNEAQ (reference sequence). Trimming at V came to 3 bases and at J to 2 bases, leaving 6 bases not matched to a gene. The CDR3 protein is CASSFGLAGGPYNEQFF. In DNA form, the CDR3 reads TGTGCCAGCAGCTTCGGGCTAGCGGGGGGCCCCTACAATGAGCAGTTCTTC.

The chain employs TRBV4-3 and TRBJ2-2, with D possibly being TRBD1 or TRBD2 (5 bases each). The V end was cut by 4 bases, the J end by 5 bases, with 14 bases between. CDR3 length equals 15 residues. CDR1 is LGHNA and CDR2 is YSLEER in the germline V gene. CDR3 residues: CASSRRDGGTGELFF. For the CDR3, the DNA is TGCGCCAGCAGCCGCCGGGACGGTGGGACCGGGGAGCTGTTTTTT.

J is TRBJ2-7 and V is TRBV6-5; no clear D gene. Germline V gene data show CDR1 as MNHEY and CDR2 as SVGAGI. Trimming stripped 3 bases from V and 5 bases from J, with 5 bases between. The CDR3 consists of 11 residues. The CDR3 DNA follows: TGTGCCAGCAGTTATGACAACGAGCAGTACTTC. Its translation: CASSYDNEQYF.

The rearrangement joins TRBV7-6 to TRBJ2-7; D is ambiguous. The germline V gene has CDR1 SGHVS and CDR2 FNYEAQ. Trimming left V 1 base short and J 2 bases short, with 12 bases between. The CDR3 spans 15 residues. The CDR3 loop reads CASSLDPDATYEQYF. CDR3 nucleotide sequence: TGTGCCAGCAGCTTAGACCCGGACGCCACCTACGAGCAGTACTTC.

V is TRBV5-6 and J is TRBJ1-2, with D unclear. The CDR3 has 13 residues. V lost 0 bases to trimming and J lost 5 bases, with 8 bases between them. Germline CDR1 reads SGHDT; CDR2 reads YYEEEE. Here the CDR3 reads CASSLGNEYGYTF. The CDR3 DNA is TGTGCCAGCAGCTTGGGTAACGAATATGGCTACACCTTC.

The chain has TRBV27 and TRBJ1-2; D is unresolved. The CDR3 has 14 residues. Germline values: CDR1 MNHEY, CDR2 SMNVEV (reference sequence). Trimming stripped 2 bases from V and 4 bases from J, with 11 bases between. The DNA of the CDR3 is TGTGCCAGCAGTTTAACCGGGCACCTCTATGGCTACACCTTC. This encodes CASSLTGHLYGYTF.

The gene calls are TRBV10-2 and TRBJ2-6; D might be TRBD1 (5 bases). The germline V and J ends were trimmed by 6 bases and 0 bases, with 6 bases remaining between them. From germline, CDR1 is WSHSY and CDR2 SAAADI. The CDR3 is 14 amino acids. CDR3 sequence reads: CASRQDSGANVLTF. Here the CDR3 DNA reads TGCGCCAGCAGACAGGACTCTGGGGCCAACGTCCTGACTTTC.

The CDR3 protein is CASSQHLNTEAFF. CDR3 coding DNA: TGTGCCAGCAGCCAACACCTGAACACTGAAGCTTTCTTT. The rearrangement joins TRBV7-6 to TRBJ1-1; D call uncertain. V lost 5 bases to trimming and J lost 0 bases, with 7 bases between them. Looked up from germline, CDR1 is SGHVS and CDR2 is FNYEAQ. This CDR3 spans 13 amino acids. The whole variable domain, filled in from reference TRBV7-6 and TRBJ1-1, reads GAGVSQSPRYKVTKRGQDVALRCDPISGHVSLYWYRQALGQGPEFLTYFNYEAQQDKSGLPNDRFSAERPEGSISTLTIQRTEQRDSAMYRCASSQHLNTEAFFGQGTRLTVV.

The V and J genes are TRBV2 and TRBJ1-2; D not certain. Per the germline V gene, CDR1 is SNHLY and CDR2 is FYNNEI. V was pared by 6 bases and J by 4 bases, with 12 bases between. The CDR3 sequence is 13 residues long. The CDR3 reads CASSTQRGYGYTF. The CDR3 bases are TGTGCCAGCAGCACACAACGGGGCTATGGCTACACCTTC.

The chain joins TRBV27 to TRBJ2-2; no clear D. CDR1 is MNHEY, CDR2 SMNVEV, per germline (reference sequence). V was clipped by 5 bases and J by 0 bases, with 13 bases between them. The CDR3 length is 16 residues. The CDR3 region is CASSPLGSTNTGELFF. As DNA, the CDR3 is TGTGCCAGCAGTCCTCTGGGGTCTACGAACACCGGGGAGCTGTTTTTT.

The chain recombines TRBV29-1 with TRBJ1-1; D gene ambiguous. V dropped 7 bases and J dropped 1 base, with 10 bases sitting between them. There are 12 residues in the CDR3. Germline V CDR1 and CDR2: SQVTM, ANQGSEA. This chain's CDR3 is CSALGENTEAFF. Here the CDR3 DNA reads TGCAGCGCACTAGGTGAGAACACTGAAGCTTTCTTT.

This chain uses TRBV10-3 with TRBJ1-1; 7 bases match TRBD1. From germline, CDR1 is ENHRY and CDR2 SYGVKD. V was pared by 7 bases and J by 7 bases, with 12 bases of the junction left unmatched. The CDR3 has 14 residues. CDR3 loop: CAITSPETGNEAFF. Here the CDR3 DNA reads TGTGCCATCACCTCTCCGGAGACAGGGAATGAAGCTTTCTTT.

The CDR3: CASSLSTGLQETQYF. The DNA for the CDR3 is TGTGCCAGCAGTTTATCAACAGGATTACAAGAGACCCAGTACTTC. J is TRBJ2-5 and V is TRBV27, with D tentatively TRBD1 (5 bases). V lost 0 bases, J lost 2 bases, and 10 bases lay in between. The germline gives CDR1 MNHEY, CDR2 SMNVEV (reference sequence). CDR3 length equals 15 residues.

The chain recombines TRBV2 with TRBJ1-5, with D perhaps TRBD1 (6 bases). The CDR3 runs 17 residues. The V end was cut by 4 bases, the J end by 3 bases, with 19 bases between. Germline loops: CDR1 SNHLY, CDR2 FYNNEI. In DNA form, the CDR3 reads TGTGCCAGCAGTGGACAGGAGGCGGCAATTTTCAATCAGCCCCAGCATTTT. Protein product: CASSGQEAAIFNQPQHF.